This T cell receptor beta chain was captured in a study of cytomegalovirus exposure and HLA in healthy donors. Findings and caveats of the study: V- and J-gene trimming of TCR beta was linked (in a later analysis) to a missense DCLRE1C variant. Some segments of the V type, notably TRBV6-2 and TRBV6-3, were excluded as indistinguishable.

Remarks on this clone: The antigen is unknown.

This CDR3 is 13 amino acids long. V dropped 4 bases and J dropped 7 bases, with 14 bases sitting between them. The germline V gene has CDR1 MNHEY and CDR2 SMNVEV (reference sequence). This PCR relied on a set of 60 Vbeta primers and 13 Jbeta primers. Repertoires were generated with immunoSEQ multiplex PCR, while TCRdb's copy carries only in-frame clones and drops some. The table has about 100,000 clones, 81% seen once. The clonotype was recovered from a woman aged 70-85 years in good health and CMV-seropositive. Sequenced sample: PBMCs. The chain couples TRBV27 to TRBJ2-7; the D gene is possibly TRBD2 (5 bases). The CDR3 DNA follows: TGTGCCAGCAGTTCCTCTCGACCGGGGGAGCAGTACTTC. It translates to CASSSSRPGEQYF.